These 10 T cell receptor beta chains were sequenced from one sample in a study of beta chain features in type 1 diabetes. Since all of the isolated RNA was reverse transcribed, expressed TCRB transcripts were what got sequenced. The protocol was immunoSEQ multiplex PCR, while the TCRdb copy is restricted to in-frame clones and leaves out a portion. The table lists fewer than 250,000 clones, around 14% of them singletons. Source material: naive CD4+ T cells from blood. Receptor source: a middle-aged woman in good health.

V gene TRBV4-3 combines with J gene TRBJ2-5; a weak D match, TRBD2 (6 bases). The germline V gene has CDR1 LGHNA and CDR2 YSLEER. The V end lost 0 bases, the J end lost 5 bases, and 16 bases lay between the germline ends. The CDR3 runs 16 residues. CDR3 coding DNA: TGCGCCAGCAGCCAAGATACGGGAGACCACCCGGAGACCCAGTACTTC. This codes for CASSQDTGDHPETQYF.

This clone showed up just a few times. This rearrangement joins TRBV7-2 to TRBJ1-2, with 7 nucleotides matching TRBD1. Germline V gene sequence: CDR1 SGHTA, CDR2 FQGNSA. CDR3 length: 16 residues. With 5 bases clipped from V and 2 bases from J, the junction kept 11 bases outside the gene matches. The CDR3, as DNA: TGTGCCAGCAGCCGAAGACCGGGACAGAGCAACTATGGCTACACCTTC. Its protein product is CASSRRPGQSNYGYTF.

This clone was observed a few times. This chain links TRBV7-2 with TRBJ2-2; 11 positions agree with TRBD2. Germline V gives CDR1 SGHTA, CDR2 FQGNSA. V gave up 6 bases and J gave up 5 bases; unmatched junction bases: 5. The CDR3 extends over 15 amino acids. The CDR3 protein is CASSPSGGSTGELFF. Here the CDR3 DNA reads TGTGCCAGCAGTCCTAGCGGGGGGTCGACCGGGGAGCTGTTTTTT.

This clone was counted only a few times. The chain employs TRBV7-2 and TRBJ2-7, with D possibly TRBD2 on 5 matching bases. Trimming shortened V by 3 bases and J by 2 bases, and 11 bases separated the two germline ends. Germline-derived CDR1 and CDR2 are SGHTA and FQGNSA. The CDR3 consists of 14 residues. Here the CDR3 reads CASSFPGKTYEQYF. CDR3 sequence (DNA): TGTGCCAGCAGCTTTCCGGGGAAGACCTACGAGCAGTACTTC.

This clone appeared a few times. The V and J genes are TRBV29-1 and TRBJ1-2; D gene ambiguous. V was shortened by 2 bases and J by 9 bases, with 10 bases between the two germline ends. CDR1 and CDR2 (germline): SQVTM, ANQGSEA. This CDR3 has 11 amino acids. CDR3 DNA: TGCAGCGTTGAAAACGGGGTGAGCTACACCTTC. Amino acids: CSVENGVSYTF. Full variable domain (outside the CDR3, taken from reference TRBV29-1 and TRBJ1-2): SAVISQKPSRDICQRGTSLTIQCQVDSQVTMMFWYRQQPGQSLTLIATANQGSEATYESGFVIDKFPISRPNLTFSTLTVSNMSPEDSSIYLCSVENGVSYTFGSGTRLTVV.

The table lists this clone with a few counts. The rearrangement links TRBV6-1 to TRBJ2-2; D may be TRBD1 (6 bases). The CDR3 spans 15 residues. Per germline, CDR1 MNHNS and CDR2 SASEGT. The CDR3 sequence: CVTLVPGHNTGELFF. The CDR3 nucleotides read TGTGTCACCTTGGTACCGGGACACAACACCGGGGAGCTGTTTTTT.

With respect to this clone: Different DNA sequences within this sample yield the same CDR3. This rearrangement joins TRBV6-6 to TRBJ1-5, with 8 nucleotides matching TRBD1. Germline CDR1 is MNHNY and CDR2 is SVGAGI (reference sequence). This CDR3 is 13 amino acids long. With 5 bases clipped from V and 4 bases from J, the junction kept 1 base outside the gene matches. The CDR3 reads CASSDRGNQPQHF. DNA of the CDR3: TGTGCCAGCAGTGACAGGGGTAATCAGCCCCAGCATTTT.

This clone has only a few counts. J is TRBJ2-6 and V is TRBV9, with 9 bases identical to TRBD1. Germline V CDR1 and CDR2: SGDLS, YYNGEE. V dropped 2 bases and J dropped 1; count of bases not matched to a gene: 4. The CDR3 covers 17 residues. CDR3 region: CASSVTGGWSGANVLTF. In nucleotides, the CDR3 is TGTGCCAGCAGCGTTACAGGGGGCTGGTCTGGGGCCAACGTCCTGACTTTC.

This clone was counted a few times. The CDR3 protein is CASSLGLGQTSTDTQYF. The DNA for the CDR3 is TGCGCCAGCAGCTTGGGTCTCGGACAAACTAGCACAGATACGCAGTATTTT. V is TRBV5-1 and J is TRBJ2-3; weak D call: TRBD1 (5 bases). Per the germline V gene, CDR1 is SGHRS and CDR2 is YFSETQ. The CDR3 spans 17 residues. V was trimmed by 0 bases and J by 0 bases, leaving 14 bases between them.

This clone turned up a few times. The gene calls are TRBV5-1 and TRBJ2-3; maybe TRBD2 (6 bases). The CDR3 contains 15 residues. The germline V and J ends were trimmed by 0 bases and 2 bases, with 10 bases remaining between them. Per the germline V gene, CDR1 is SGHRS and CDR2 is YFSETQ. CDR3 sequence: CASSLGGTTTDTQYF. The CDR3 nucleotides read TGCGCCAGCAGCTTGGGCGGGACCACCACAGATACGCAGTATTTT.